This T cell receptor (beta chain) is from a study of pediatric ulcerative colitis. Sequenced by immunoSEQ multiplex PCR; TCRdb stores in-frame clones only, minus some. The table has 10,000 to 13,000 clones, 82% seen once. With 6 bases removed from V and 3 bases from J, the gap between germline ends came to 24 bases. CDR1 and CDR2 from the germline V gene are MDHEN and SYDVKM. The CDR3 loop spans 17 amino acids. Rectal tissue came from one to two pinch biopsies taken at colonoscopy. Sequenced material: gut tissue. V is TRBV28 and J is TRBJ2-7; D may be TRBD2 (6 bases). The origin of this receptor is a girl between 10 and 17 years old who was a control in a study of pediatric ulcerative colitis. The CDR3 reads CASSHSVRVREVYEQYF. The CDR3 DNA reads as TGTGCCAGCAGCCACTCAGTCCGAGTGAGGGAGGTCTACGAGCAGTACTTC.